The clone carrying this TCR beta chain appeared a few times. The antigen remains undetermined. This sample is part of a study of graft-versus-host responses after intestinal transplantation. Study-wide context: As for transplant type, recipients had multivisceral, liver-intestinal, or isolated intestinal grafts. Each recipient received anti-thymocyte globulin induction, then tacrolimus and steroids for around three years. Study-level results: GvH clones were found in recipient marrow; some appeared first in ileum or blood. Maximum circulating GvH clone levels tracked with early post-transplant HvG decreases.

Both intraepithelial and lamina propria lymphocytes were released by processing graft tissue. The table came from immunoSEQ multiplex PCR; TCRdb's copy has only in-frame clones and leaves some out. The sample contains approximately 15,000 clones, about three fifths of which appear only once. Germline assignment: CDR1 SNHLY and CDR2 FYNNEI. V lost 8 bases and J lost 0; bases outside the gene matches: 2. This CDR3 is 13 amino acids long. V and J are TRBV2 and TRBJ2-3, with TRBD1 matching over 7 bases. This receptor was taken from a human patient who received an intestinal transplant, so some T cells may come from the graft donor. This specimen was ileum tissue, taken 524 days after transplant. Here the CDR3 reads CASEGASTDTQYF. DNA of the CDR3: TGTGCCAGCGAGGGGGCGAGCACAGATACGCAGTATTTT.